A selection of T cell receptor beta chains follows, all from one sample in a study of Ad26.COV2.S vaccination and SARS-CoV-2 variants. Using immunoSEQ multiplex PCR, the repertoire was profiled, and TCRdb retains in-frame clones only, with some absent. This table has just under 250,000 clones, approximately 90% appearing once. Sequenced here: peripheral blood, sampled in a trial of Ad26.COV2.S vaccine versus placebo. These receptors were collected from a person between 18 and 65 years old who received the Ad26.COV2.S COVID-19 vaccine or a placebo. The CDR3 runs from the conserved cysteine through the conserved F or W. D genes are given only for firm matches. Size tells how often a clone was seen (once, few, many) or the class of an expanded clone, and some rows leave it out.

abundance	d_gene	v_gene	j_gene	CDR3aa	CDR3nt
-	-	TRBV5-1	TRBJ2-7	CASSLRSASDSYEQYF	TGCGCCAGCAGCTTGCGGTCCGCCAGTGACTCCTACGAGCAGTACTTC
few	TRBD2	TRBV4-3	TRBJ2-3	CASSSWTSGSPDTQYF	TGCGCCAGCAGTTCCTGGACTAGCGGGAGCCCAGATACGCAGTATTTT
-	-	TRBV4-2	TRBJ1-1	CASSQVSQNTEAFF	TGTGCCAGCAGCCAAGTTAGTCAGAACACTGAAGCTTTCTTT
-	-	TRBV14	TRBJ2-3	CASSRDGLDTQYF	TGTGCCAGCAGTCGGGACGGGTTAGATACGCAGTATTTT
-	TRBD2	TRBV28	TRBJ2-5	CASSKQGSGSLAAGETQYF	TGTGCCAGCAGCAAACAGGGTAGCGGGAGTTTGGCAGCTGGAGAGACCCAGTACTTC
-	TRBD1	TRBV5-1	TRBJ2-7	CASSKEDRAVDEQYF	TGCGCCAGCAGCAAGGAAGACAGGGCAGTCGACGAGCAGTACTTC
-	-	TRBV5-4	TRBJ1-1	CASSLVQGTGAFF	TGTGCCAGCAGCTTGGTACAGGGAACCGGCGCTTTCTTT
-	-	TRBV13	TRBJ2-1	CASSFRAPKSDNEQFF	TGTGCCAGCAGCTTCCGGGCCCCCAAGTCGGACAATGAGCAGTTCTTC
once	-	TRBV6-2/TRBV6-3	TRBJ2-2	CASSYTGMAGELFF	TGTGCCAGCAGTTACACAGGGATGGCCGGGGAGCTGTTTTTT
-	TRBD1	TRBV9	TRBJ1-1	CASSPGTGGTEAFF	TGTGCCAGCAGCCCCGGGACAGGGGGGACTGAAGCTTTCTTT
-	TRBD1	TRBV28	TRBJ2-5	CASSVHRGLGETQYF	TGTGCCAGCAGTGTCCACAGGGGGCTGGGAGAGACCCAGTACTTC
-	-	TRBV6-6	TRBJ2-7	CASAPRPNYEQYF	TGTGCCAGCGCTCCCCGGCCGAACTACGAGCAGTACTTC
-	-	TRBV3-1/TRBV3-2	TRBJ1-5	CASSQGFPGSTSNQPQHF	TGTGCCAGCAGCCAAGGGTTTCCGGGGTCAACTAGCAATCAGCCCCAGCATTTT
-	-	TRBV5-1	TRBJ2-7	CASSLGQLYEQYF	TGCGCCAGCAGCTTGGGGCAGCTCTACGAGCAGTACTTC
-	-	TRBV7-3	TRBJ2-2	CASRNVNTGELFF	TGTGCCAGCAGAAACGTGAACACCGGGGAGCTGTTTTTT
-	TRBD1	TRBV29-1	TRBJ2-7	CSAGQGTYEQYF	TGCAGCGCCGGACAGGGAACCTACGAGCAGTACTTC
-	-	TRBV29-1	TRBJ2-1	CSVESIGFGFF	TGCAGCGTTGAATCCATAGGTTTCGGGTTCTTC
-	TRBD1	TRBV30	TRBJ2-1	CAWVEGAVFF	TGTGCCTGGGTTGAGGGGGCTGTGTTCTTC
few	-	TRBV3-1/TRBV3-2	TRBJ1-6	CASSPGLTSSYNSPLHF	TGTGCCAGCAGCCCGGGACTGACGAGCTCCTATAATTCACCCCTCCACTTT
-	TRBD2	TRBV2	TRBJ2-2	CASSSTSGETGELFF	TGTGCCAGCAGTTCCACTAGCGGGGAGACCGGGGAGCTGTTTTTT
-	TRBD2	TRBV5-8	TRBJ2-2	CASSFPVQRGDTAGELFF	TGTGCCAGCAGCTTTCCTGTCCAGCGGGGGGATACGGCCGGGGAGCTGTTTTTT
-	-	TRBV28	TRBJ1-5	CASSLSGRRGNQPQHF	TGTGCCAGCAGTTTATCTGGCCGGAGGGGCAATCAGCCCCAGCATTTT
-	-	TRBV28	TRBJ1-1	CASSPQTSSEAFF	TGTGCCAGCAGCCCTCAGACGAGCTCGGAAGCTTTCTTT
once	TRBD2	TRBV5-5	TRBJ2-5	CASSNQRLAGGRETQYF	TGTGCCAGCAGCAATCAAAGACTAGCGGGGGGAAGGGAGACCCAGTACTTC
-	TRBD1	TRBV28	TRBJ1-5	CASSSPQGAGSNQPQHF	TGTGCCAGCAGTTCCCCCCAGGGGGCGGGTAGCAATCAGCCCCAGCATTTT
-	-	TRBV25-1	TRBJ1-2	CASSDGNYGYTF	TGTGCCAGCAGCGACGGTAACTATGGCTACACCTTC
-	TRBD2	TRBV5-8	TRBJ2-1	CASSLVSGSAEQFF	TGTGCCAGCAGCTTGGTTAGCGGGAGCGCTGAGCAGTTCTTC
-	-	TRBV6-2/TRBV6-3	TRBJ1-1	CASSTGTLMNTEAFF	TGTGCCAGCAGTACCGGGACACTTATGAACACTGAAGCTTTCTTT
-	TRBD2	TRBV24-1	TRBJ2-2	CATSDFTAGLAGELFF	TGTGCCACCAGTGACTTTACAGCGGGACTGGCCGGGGAGCTGTTTTTT
-	TRBD2	TRBV3-1/TRBV3-2	TRBJ2-5	CASSQGLAPAQYF	TGTGCCAGCAGCCAAGGACTAGCTCCGGCCCAGTACTTC
-	-	TRBV19	TRBJ1-5	CASSLDGGSQPQHF	TGTGCCAGTAGTTTGGACGGGGGGAGTCAGCCCCAGCATTTT
-	-	TRBV6-1	TRBJ1-2	CASSEAEIGGYTF	TGTGCCAGCAGTGAAGCCGAGATAGGCGGCTACACCTTC
-	-	TRBV5-1	TRBJ2-5	CASSLGGTETQYF	TGCGCCAGCAGCTTGGGGGGGACAGAGACCCAGTACTTC
few	TRBD2	TRBV15	TRBJ2-4	CATSRRTSGGANIQYF	TGTGCCACCAGCAGACGGACTAGCGGGGGGGCGAACATTCAGTACTTC
once	-	TRBV30	TRBJ2-1	CAWSVPNEQFF	TGTGCCTGGAGTGTACCGAATGAGCAGTTCTTC
once	-	TRBV7-9	TRBJ2-5	CASSPGHYQETQYF	TGTGCCAGCAGCCCGGGACACTACCAAGAGACCCAGTACTTC
once	-	TRBV28	TRBJ1-3	CASSPHLNSGNTIYF	TGTGCCAGCAGTCCACACCTGAACTCTGGAAACACCATATATTTT
-	-	TRBV5-1	TRBJ1-6	CASSLEGVINSPLHF	TGCGCCAGCAGCTTGGAGGGGGTAATTAATTCACCCCTCCACTTT
-	-	TRBV15	TRBJ1-5	CATSREGLAGLNQPQHF	TGTGCCACCAGCAGAGAAGGTTTGGCCGGTTTAAATCAGCCCCAGCATTTT
once	-	TRBV28	TRBJ2-7	CASSLTGEQYF	TGTGCCAGCAGTTTAACTGGGGAGCAGTACTTC